Listed below are T cell receptor beta chains from one sample, sequenced in a study of T cells in Graves' hyperthyroidism and ophthalmopathy. One entry per CDR3 protein results from TCRdb running MiXCR on the multiplex PCR reads. The sample has 550,000 to 700,000 distinct CDR3 sequences, 46% seen once. Source material: peripheral blood or thyroid tissue (not recorded which). These receptors originate from an adult woman with Graves' disease, either hyperthyroidism or ophthalmopathy (not recorded which). Each CDR3 is given with its conserved first and last residue. The order of the fields is clone size, V gene, D gene, J gene, CDR3 DNA, CDR3 protein. The D gene is left open where the match is weak. Clone sizes are given selectively: once, few, many, or a class where the clone is expanded.

clone size: many
V gene: TRBV12-3/TRBV12-4
D gene: -
J gene: TRBJ1-5
CDR3 DNA: TGTGCCAGCAGTTTAGCCCCGCCCCAGCATTTT
CDR3 protein: CASSLAPPQHF

clone size: many
V gene: TRBV7-2
D gene: -
J gene: TRBJ1-1
CDR3 DNA: TGTGCCAGCAGCTTATCTGGCCCGGTTGAAGCTTTCTTT
CDR3 protein: CASSLSGPVEAFF

clone size: -
V gene: TRBV6-6
D gene: -
J gene: TRBJ2-5
CDR3 DNA: TGTGCCAGCAGTTTGCTTAGCATTGGTGAGGGGTTGGAGACCCAGTACTTC
CDR3 protein: CASSLLSIGEGLETQYF

clone size: -
V gene: TRBV2
D gene: -
J gene: TRBJ1-2
CDR3 DNA: TGTGCCAGCAGTGCCAGGGTTACTGGGGGAAACACCTTC
CDR3 protein: CASSARVTGGNTF

clone size: -
V gene: TRBV15
D gene: -
J gene: TRBJ2-7
CDR3 DNA: TGTGCCACCAGCAGTGGGACCCCCGGTTACGAGCAGTACTTC
CDR3 protein: CATSSGTPGYEQYF

clone size: many
V gene: TRBV5-1
D gene: TRBD1
J gene: TRBJ1-2
CDR3 DNA: TGCGCCAGCAGCCGCCGGACAGGGGATGGCTACACCTTC
CDR3 protein: CASSRRTGDGYTF

clone size: -
V gene: TRBV7-2
D gene: -
J gene: TRBJ2-1
CDR3 DNA: TGTGCCAGCAGCTTATACTTGCTCGATGAGCAGTTCTTC
CDR3 protein: CASSLYLLDEQFF

clone size: few
V gene: TRBV20-1
D gene: TRBD2
J gene: TRBJ2-2
CDR3 DNA: TGCAGTGCTAGAGACGCGGGAGGGGTCTCCCCCGGGGAGCTGTTTTTT
CDR3 protein: CSARDAGGVSPGELFF

clone size: once
V gene: TRBV20-1
D gene: TRBD1
J gene: TRBJ1-1
CDR3 DNA: TGCAGTGCTAGATTGGACAGGGGGCATTTCGAAGCTTTCTTT
CDR3 protein: CSARLDRGHFEAFF

clone size: many
V gene: TRBV6-6
D gene: -
J gene: TRBJ1-6
CDR3 DNA: TGTGCCAGCAGTCCACAGGGAAGTTCACCCCTCCACTTT
CDR3 protein: CASSPQGSSPLHF

clone size: -
V gene: TRBV2
D gene: TRBD1
J gene: TRBJ1-1
CDR3 DNA: TGTGCCAGCAGTGAAGGAGCAGGGGGCATCGCTGAAGCTTTCTTT
CDR3 protein: CASSEGAGGIAEAFF

clone size: -
V gene: TRBV11-2
D gene: -
J gene: TRBJ1-4
CDR3 DNA: TGTGCCAGCAGCGATCCCCAGGGAGGTGAACTGTTTTTT
CDR3 protein: CASSDPQGGELFF

clone size: once
V gene: TRBV5-1
D gene: -
J gene: TRBJ1-6
CDR3 DNA: TGTGCCAGCAGCTCCCCAACTGCTGGGCCCCTCCACTTT
CDR3 protein: CASSSPTAGPLHF

clone size: -
V gene: TRBV4-3
D gene: -
J gene: TRBJ2-5
CDR3 DNA: TGCGCCAGCAGCATGCATACAGGCCAAGGGACCCAGTACTTC
CDR3 protein: CASSMHTGQGTQYF

clone size: many
V gene: TRBV27
D gene: -
J gene: TRBJ1-2
CDR3 DNA: TGTGCCAGTTCAGGATCTAACTATGGCTACACCTTC
CDR3 protein: CASSGSNYGYTF

clone size: -
V gene: TRBV7-9
D gene: TRBD1
J gene: TRBJ2-7
CDR3 DNA: TGTGCCAGCAGGCCCAGGGGGCCCTACGAGCAGTACTTC
CDR3 protein: CASRPRGPYEQYF

clone size: many
V gene: TRBV5-1
D gene: -
J gene: TRBJ2-7
CDR3 DNA: TGCGCCAGCAGCTTGGCGGGGAGGAGCGAGCAGTACTTC
CDR3 protein: CASSLAGRSEQYF

clone size: -
V gene: TRBV4-3
D gene: -
J gene: TRBJ2-7
CDR3 DNA: TGCGCCAGCAGCCCGATGGGTACCGGGGAGCAGTACTTC
CDR3 protein: CASSPMGTGEQYF

clone size: -
V gene: TRBV2
D gene: -
J gene: TRBJ1-1
CDR3 DNA: TGTGCCAGCAGTGCCGCAGCGAACACTGAGGCTTTCTTT
CDR3 protein: CASSAAANTEAFF

clone size: few
V gene: TRBV28
D gene: -
J gene: TRBJ1-5
CDR3 DNA: TGTGCCAGCACCGAAGGTCGAGCCTACGGCAATCAGCCCCAGCATTTT
CDR3 protein: CASTEGRAYGNQPQHF

clone size: -
V gene: TRBV9
D gene: -
J gene: TRBJ2-7
CDR3 DNA: TGTGCCAGCAGCTTGGCCCTAGTGGGAAGTGATGAGCAGTACTTC
CDR3 protein: CASSLALVGSDEQYF

clone size: many
V gene: TRBV9
D gene: TRBD1
J gene: TRBJ1-1
CDR3 DNA: TGTGCCAGCAGCTCCCCGACAGGGCGCCCCTCTGAAGCTTTCTTT
CDR3 protein: CASSSPTGRPSEAFF

clone size: -
V gene: TRBV19
D gene: -
J gene: TRBJ2-1
CDR3 DNA: TGTGCCAGTAGTATAATTAGGGGGGAGCAGTTCTTC
CDR3 protein: CASSIIRGEQFF

clone size: many
V gene: TRBV20-1
D gene: -
J gene: TRBJ2-2
CDR3 DNA: TGCAGTGCCAGGACTTCGAACACCGGGGAGCTGTTTTTT
CDR3 protein: CSARTSNTGELFF

clone size: many
V gene: TRBV5-1
D gene: TRBD1
J gene: TRBJ2-5
CDR3 DNA: TGCGCCAGCGCAGGTGGGGCCCGGACAGGCGAGACCCAGTACTTC
CDR3 protein: CASAGGARTGETQYF

clone size: few
V gene: TRBV5-6
D gene: -
J gene: TRBJ2-5
CDR3 DNA: TGCGCCAGCAGCTTGGTCCCCACGGGGGAGGCGGGAGAGACCCAGTACTTC
CDR3 protein: CASSLVPTGEAGETQYF

clone size: -
V gene: TRBV5-1
D gene: -
J gene: TRBJ2-1
CDR3 DNA: TGCGCCAGCAGCTTGGAAGCCGCTCAGGGCCACAATGAGCAGTTCTTC
CDR3 protein: CASSLEAAQGHNEQFF

clone size: -
V gene: TRBV29-1
D gene: -
J gene: TRBJ1-1
CDR3 DNA: TGCAGCTCACGAAAGGGATCTGAAGCTTTCTTT
CDR3 protein: CSSRKGSEAFF

clone size: -
V gene: TRBV29-1
D gene: TRBD1
J gene: TRBJ2-7
CDR3 DNA: TGCAGCACCGAGGAGGGACAGGTAACCTACGAGCAGTACTTC
CDR3 protein: CSTEEGQVTYEQYF

clone size: many
V gene: TRBV10-1
D gene: -
J gene: TRBJ2-3
CDR3 DNA: TGCGCCAGCAGTGCCCGGGACGGCACAGATACGCAGTATTTT
CDR3 protein: CASSARDGTDTQYF

clone size: -
V gene: TRBV15
D gene: -
J gene: TRBJ1-5
CDR3 DNA: TGTGCCACCAGCAGAGATATATCAGGCTACGAGCATTTT
CDR3 protein: CATSRDISGYEHF

clone size: few
V gene: TRBV27
D gene: -
J gene: TRBJ2-7
CDR3 DNA: TGTGCCAGCAGTGCCGACAGTCCTTCGGTAGGGGAGCAGTACTTC
CDR3 protein: CASSADSPSVGEQYF

clone size: -
V gene: TRBV27
D gene: -
J gene: TRBJ1-5
CDR3 DNA: TGTGCCAGCAGTTTACGAGGAGATTGGCAGCCCCAGCATTTT
CDR3 protein: CASSLRGDWQPQHF

clone size: few
V gene: TRBV20-1
D gene: TRBD2
J gene: TRBJ2-2
CDR3 DNA: TGCAGTGCTACACGGCCTAGCGGGAGGGGGGACACCGGGGAGCTGTTTTTT
CDR3 protein: CSATRPSGRGDTGELFF

clone size: -
V gene: TRBV30
D gene: TRBD1
J gene: TRBJ1-2
CDR3 DNA: TGTGCCTGGAGACCGCAGGGGGGCTATGGCTACACCTTC
CDR3 protein: CAWRPQGGYGYTF

clone size: -
V gene: TRBV29-1
D gene: -
J gene: TRBJ1-4
CDR3 DNA: TGCAGCTTAGAGGTTGGTAATGAAAAACTGTTTTTT
CDR3 protein: CSLEVGNEKLFF

clone size: many
V gene: TRBV28
D gene: TRBD2
J gene: TRBJ2-7
CDR3 DNA: TGTGCCAGCAGTATTCCCCCGGGACTAGCGGTTTACGAGCAGTACTTC
CDR3 protein: CASSIPPGLAVYEQYF

clone size: -
V gene: TRBV10-3
D gene: TRBD1
J gene: TRBJ1-2
CDR3 DNA: TGTGCCATCAGTGGGTCCATGACTACAGGGGCTAACTATGGCTACACCTTC
CDR3 protein: CAISGSMTTGANYGYTF

clone size: many
V gene: TRBV25-1
D gene: -
J gene: TRBJ1-5
CDR3 DNA: TGTGCCAGCAGTCCCGGACATCCGAGTCAGCCCCAGCATTTT
CDR3 protein: CASSPGHPSQPQHF

clone size: many
V gene: TRBV12-3/TRBV12-4
D gene: -
J gene: TRBJ1-4
CDR3 DNA: TGTGCCAGCAAAGGGGGTAGTGAAAAACTGTTTTTT
CDR3 protein: CASKGGSEKLFF

clone size: -
V gene: TRBV5-1
D gene: -
J gene: TRBJ2-6
CDR3 DNA: TGCGCCAGCAGCGATACCCGCGTCCTGACTTTC
CDR3 protein: CASSDTRVLTF

clone size: few
V gene: TRBV30
D gene: -
J gene: TRBJ2-2
CDR3 DNA: TGTGCCTGGAGTCTAGTCGGGGAGCTGTTTTTT
CDR3 protein: CAWSLVGELFF

clone size: many
V gene: TRBV20-1
D gene: TRBD2
J gene: TRBJ2-5
CDR3 DNA: TGCAGTGCCCAACGGGGGACTAGCGGGATAGGTCAAGAGACCCAGTACTTC
CDR3 protein: CSAQRGTSGIGQETQYF

clone size: many
V gene: TRBV29-1
D gene: -
J gene: TRBJ2-7
CDR3 DNA: TGCAGCGTTCTGGAGGGTTCCTACGAGCAGTACTTC
CDR3 protein: CSVLEGSYEQYF

clone size: once
V gene: TRBV10-2
D gene: TRBD2
J gene: TRBJ2-7
CDR3 DNA: TGTGCCAGCAGTCCCCCCTCTGGACTAGCGGGAGTTTATGAGCAGTACTTC
CDR3 protein: CASSPPSGLAGVYEQYF

clone size: -
V gene: TRBV29-1
D gene: -
J gene: TRBJ2-7
CDR3 DNA: TGCAGCGTTGGGACTTATCCTAGGGGAGGCAGGGCGACTTACGAGCAGTACTTC
CDR3 protein: CSVGTYPRGGRATYEQYF

clone size: many
V gene: TRBV11-1
D gene: -
J gene: TRBJ2-5
CDR3 DNA: TGTGCCAGCAGCCCCTTTTCGGGCCAAGAGACCCAGTACTTC
CDR3 protein: CASSPFSGQETQYF

clone size: -
V gene: TRBV7-2
D gene: TRBD1
J gene: TRBJ2-7
CDR3 DNA: TGTGCCAGCAGCCCCTCAGGGACAGCCGGCGAGCAGTACTTC
CDR3 protein: CASSPSGTAGEQYF

clone size: many
V gene: TRBV2
D gene: -
J gene: TRBJ1-2
CDR3 DNA: TGTGCCAGCATCTACTCAAACTATGGCTACACCTTC
CDR3 protein: CASIYSNYGYTF

clone size: -
V gene: TRBV10-3
D gene: -
J gene: TRBJ1-6
CDR3 DNA: TGTGCCATCACTTCTGGGCAGGGGATTAATTCACCCCTCCACTTT
CDR3 protein: CAITSGQGINSPLHF